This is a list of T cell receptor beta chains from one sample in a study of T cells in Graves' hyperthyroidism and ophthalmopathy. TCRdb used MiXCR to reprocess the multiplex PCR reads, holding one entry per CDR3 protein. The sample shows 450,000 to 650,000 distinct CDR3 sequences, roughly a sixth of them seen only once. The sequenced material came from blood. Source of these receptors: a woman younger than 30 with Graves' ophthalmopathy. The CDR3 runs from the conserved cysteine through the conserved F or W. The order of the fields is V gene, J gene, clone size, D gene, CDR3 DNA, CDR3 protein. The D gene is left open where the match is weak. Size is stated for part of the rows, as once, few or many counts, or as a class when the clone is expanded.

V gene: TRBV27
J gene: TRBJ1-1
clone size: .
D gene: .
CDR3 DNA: TGTGCCAGCAGGCTGGGGCCAGGCAGGGCCACTGAAGCTTTCTTT
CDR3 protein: CASRLGPGRATEAFF

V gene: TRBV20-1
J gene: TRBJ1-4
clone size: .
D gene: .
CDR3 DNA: TGCAGTGCTAGAGCCTTCGGCCCACTGTTTTTT
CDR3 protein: CSARAFGPLFF

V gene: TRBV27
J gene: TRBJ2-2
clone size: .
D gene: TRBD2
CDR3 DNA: TGTGCCAGCACCCGAGCGGGGGGGCCGACCGGGGAGCTGTTTTTT
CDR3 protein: CASTRAGGPTGELFF

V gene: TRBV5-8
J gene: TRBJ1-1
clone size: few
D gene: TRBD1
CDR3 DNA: TGTGCCAGCAGCTTGGTCTCTAACAGGGGGGTGGCTTTCTTT
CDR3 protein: CASSLVSNRGVAFF

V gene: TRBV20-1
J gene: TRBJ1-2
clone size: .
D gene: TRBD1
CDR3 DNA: TGCAGTGCAGGGGGGGACAGGGGGAGCTATGGCTACACCTTC
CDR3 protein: CSAGGDRGSYGYTF

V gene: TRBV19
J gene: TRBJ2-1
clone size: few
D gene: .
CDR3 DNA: TGTGCCAGTAGTATAGATGGCGAAACAGGAACGTACAATGAGCAGTTCTTC
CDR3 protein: CASSIDGETGTYNEQFF

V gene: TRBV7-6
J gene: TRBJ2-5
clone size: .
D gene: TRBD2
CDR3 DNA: TGTGCCAGCAGCTCACCTACTGGACTAGAGGCACAAGAGACCCAGTACTTC
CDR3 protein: CASSSPTGLEAQETQYF

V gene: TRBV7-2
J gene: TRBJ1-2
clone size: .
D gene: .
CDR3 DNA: TGTGCCAGCAGCTTATTTCTCCGTGGCAGGGGAGCTAACTATGGCTACACCTTC
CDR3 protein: CASSLFLRGRGANYGYTF

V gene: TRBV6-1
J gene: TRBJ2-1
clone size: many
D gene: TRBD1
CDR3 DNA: TGTGCCAGCAGTCCTCACCGGGACAGGGGAAATGAGCAGTTCTTC
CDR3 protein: CASSPHRDRGNEQFF

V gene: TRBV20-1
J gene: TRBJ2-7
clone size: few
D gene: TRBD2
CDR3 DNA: TGCAGTGCTAGAGACGGCCTAGCGGGAAATTCCTACGAGCAGTACTTC
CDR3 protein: CSARDGLAGNSYEQYF

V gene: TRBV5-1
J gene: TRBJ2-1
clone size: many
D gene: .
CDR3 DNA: TGCGCCAGCAGCTTTGGCGGGGATGGAAATGAGCAGTTCTTC
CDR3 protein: CASSFGGDGNEQFF

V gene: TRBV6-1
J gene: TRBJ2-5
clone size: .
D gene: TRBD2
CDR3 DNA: TGTGCCAGCAGTGAAGTCGGGGGGACGAAGGAGACCCAGTACTTC
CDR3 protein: CASSEVGGTKETQYF

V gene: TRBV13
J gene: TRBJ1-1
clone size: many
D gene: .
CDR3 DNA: TGTGCCAGCAGCTCCAGGGGCTTGAACACTGAAGCTTTCTTT
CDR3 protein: CASSSRGLNTEAFF

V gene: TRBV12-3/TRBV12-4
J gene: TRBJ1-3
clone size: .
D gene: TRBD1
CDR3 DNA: TGTGCCAGCAGTTTTCTGGACAGGGCGGGAGGAAACACCATATATTTT
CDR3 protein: CASSFLDRAGGNTIYF

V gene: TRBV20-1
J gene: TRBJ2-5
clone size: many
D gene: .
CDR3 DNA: TGCAGTGCTAGGGGGGGGACACCAAACCGTCAAGAGACCCAGTACTTC
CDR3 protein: CSARGGTPNRQETQYF

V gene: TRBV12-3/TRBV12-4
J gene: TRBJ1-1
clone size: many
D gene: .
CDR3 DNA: TGTGCCAGCAGCCCTGGGGGGAGTGGCACTGAAGCTTTCTTT
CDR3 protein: CASSPGGSGTEAFF

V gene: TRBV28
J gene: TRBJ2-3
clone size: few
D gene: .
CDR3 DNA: TGTGCCAGCAGTCCCCTCAAGTGGGGTCTGTTTGCACACGCAGATACGCAGTATTTT
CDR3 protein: CASSPLKWGLFAHADTQYF

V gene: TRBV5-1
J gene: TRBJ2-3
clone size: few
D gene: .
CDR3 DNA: TGCGCCAGCAGTGAAGGGGTGGGTTGGGCAGATACGCAGTATTTT
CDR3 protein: CASSEGVGWADTQYF

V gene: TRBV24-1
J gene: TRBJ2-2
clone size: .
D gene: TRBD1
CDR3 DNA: TGTGCCACCAGTGGATCAGGGGGCTTCACCGGGGAGCTGTTTTTT
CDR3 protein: CATSGSGGFTGELFF

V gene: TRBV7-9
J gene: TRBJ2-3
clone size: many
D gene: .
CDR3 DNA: TGTGCCAGCAGCATCTACGCGGCGGGAACAGATACGCAGTATTTT
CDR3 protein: CASSIYAAGTDTQYF

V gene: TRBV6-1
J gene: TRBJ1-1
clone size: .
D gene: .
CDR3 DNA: TGTGCCAGCAGCGAAGGCGGGGGGCACTTAGCTTTCTTT
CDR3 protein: CASSEGGGHLAFF

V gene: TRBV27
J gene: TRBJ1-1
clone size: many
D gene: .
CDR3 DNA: TGTGCCAGCAGTTTACAAGGAATAAACACTGAAGCTTTCTTT
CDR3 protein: CASSLQGINTEAFF

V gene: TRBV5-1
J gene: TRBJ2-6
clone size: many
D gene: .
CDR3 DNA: TGCGCCAGCAGTGGACAGTTTACCTCTGGGGCCAACGTCCTGACTTTC
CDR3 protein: CASSGQFTSGANVLTF

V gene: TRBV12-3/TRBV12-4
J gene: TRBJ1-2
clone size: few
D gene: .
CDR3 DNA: TGTGCCAGCGGAGAACCGGGTGGCTACACCTTC
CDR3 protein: CASGEPGGYTF

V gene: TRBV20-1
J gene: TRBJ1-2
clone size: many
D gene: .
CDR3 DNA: TGCAGTGCTAGAGGGAGTGGGAATGGCTACACCTTC
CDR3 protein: CSARGSGNGYTF

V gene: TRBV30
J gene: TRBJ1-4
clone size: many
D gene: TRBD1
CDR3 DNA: TGTGCCTGGAGGGCCTCCAGGGGGAGGAATGAAAAACTGTTTTTT
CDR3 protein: CAWRASRGRNEKLFF

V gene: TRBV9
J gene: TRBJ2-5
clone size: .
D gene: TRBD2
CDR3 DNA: TGTGCCAGCAGCCCCTCTCTAGCGGACCAAGAGACCCAGTACTTC
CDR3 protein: CASSPSLADQETQYF

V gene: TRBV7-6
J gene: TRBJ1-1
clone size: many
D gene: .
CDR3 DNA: TGTGCCAGCAGCGCCGCGACCGAGGACACTGAAGCTTTCTTT
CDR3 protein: CASSAATEDTEAFF

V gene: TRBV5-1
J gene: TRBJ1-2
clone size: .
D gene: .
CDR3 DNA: TGCGCCAGCAGCCCTAGTACTACCGTCTATGGCTACACCTTC
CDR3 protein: CASSPSTTVYGYTF

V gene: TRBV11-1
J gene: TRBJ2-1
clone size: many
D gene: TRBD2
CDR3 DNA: TGTGCCAGCAGCATAAGTAGCGGGAGTATCCAGTTCTTC
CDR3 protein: CASSISSGSIQFF

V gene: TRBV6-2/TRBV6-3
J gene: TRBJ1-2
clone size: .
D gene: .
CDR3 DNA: TGTGCCAGCAGTTACTCGGACAACTATGGCTACACCTTC
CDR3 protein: CASSYSDNYGYTF

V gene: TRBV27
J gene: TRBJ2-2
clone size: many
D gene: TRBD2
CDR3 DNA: TGTGCCAGCAGTTTACGCGGGACTAGCGGGAGTCTTACGGCCGGGGAGCTGTTTTTT
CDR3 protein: CASSLRGTSGSLTAGELFF

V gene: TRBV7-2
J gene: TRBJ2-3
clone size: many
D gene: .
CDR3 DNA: TGTGCCAGCAGCTTAAGGCAGCGGGGCACAGATACGCAGTATTTT
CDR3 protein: CASSLRQRGTDTQYF

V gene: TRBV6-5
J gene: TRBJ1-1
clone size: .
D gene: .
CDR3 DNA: TGTGCCAGCAGTCTTTACAGGGCTAGTGAAGCTTTCTTT
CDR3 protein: CASSLYRASEAFF

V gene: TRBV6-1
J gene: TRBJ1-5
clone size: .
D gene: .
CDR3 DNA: TGTGCCAGCACCTTACCGGGGGCTGGCAATCAGCCCCAGCATTTT
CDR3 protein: CASTLPGAGNQPQHF

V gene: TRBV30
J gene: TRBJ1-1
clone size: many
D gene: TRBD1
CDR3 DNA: TGTGCCTGGAGTCAGGGGGCCGGTACTGAAGCTTTCTTT
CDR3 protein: CAWSQGAGTEAFF

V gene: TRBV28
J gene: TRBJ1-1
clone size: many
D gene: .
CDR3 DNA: TGTGCCAGCATAGTACAGGGAGGAGGGAACACTGAAGCTTTCTTT
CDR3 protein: CASIVQGGGNTEAFF